Below are 13 T cell receptor beta chains sequenced from a single sample in a study of T cells in Graves' hyperthyroidism and ophthalmopathy (dated by TCRdb to the late 2010s). The protocol used for the library was multiplex PCR. Sequencing was performed on an Illumina HiSeq 2000. TCR beta CDR3 regions were amplified from RNA transcripts. For the first round of RT-PCR on the TCR CDR3, the HTBI primer set was used together with the Qiagen OneStep RT-PCR kit. Using fastp trimming at Q25 and MiXCR clonotype assembly, TCRdb reanalyzed the public sequencing data and kept in-frame beta chains. Each entry is one CDR3 protein sequence, shown with its most common DNA and genes. The sample table shows around 600,000 distinct CDR3 sequences, and roughly a sixth are seen once. The ten largest clones take up 2.5% to 4% of the sample. The sequenced material came from blood. The receptors shown here come from a woman in her 40s with Graves' ophthalmopathy.

This clonotype was counted ten times or more. The rearrangement links TRBV2 to TRBJ2-1; 7 positions agree with TRBD1. The CDR3 is 13 amino acids. J gave up 4 bases and V 7 bases, and 4 bases lay outside the gene matches. The germline gives CDR1 SNHLY, CDR2 FYNNEI. CDR3 coding DNA: TGTGCCAGCACGACAGGGCGTTACAATGAGCAGTTCTTC. Translated: CASTTGRYNEQFF.

CDR3 loop: CASSLPGQGARSYTF. DNA for the CDR3: TGTGCCAGCAGCTTACCCGGACAGGGGGCGAGAAGCTACACCTTC. The chain combines TRBV7-9 with TRBJ1-2; 11 bases agree with TRBD1. After removal of 2 bases from V and 9 bases from J, the junction contained 8 bases not matched to a gene. The length of the CDR3 is 15 residues. CDR1 SEHNR and CDR2 FQNEAQ come from the germline V gene (reference sequence).

This clonotype was observed at least ten times. This sequence joins TRBV28 and TRBJ2-3; D is unclear. CDR3 size: 13 residues. V lost 6 bases and J 8 bases, leaving 15 bases between the germline ends. Looked up from germline, CDR1 is MDHEN and CDR2 is SYDVKM. The CDR3 nucleotides are TGTGCCAGCAGGACGAGTGGAGAAGGTACGCAGTATTTT. This sequence encodes CASRTSGEGTQYF. Drawing the rest from reference TRBV28 and TRBJ2-3, the complete variable domain is DVKVTQSSRYLVKRTGEKVFLECVQDMDHENMFWYRQDPGLGLRLIYFSYDVKMKEKGDIPEGYSVSREKKERFSLILESASTNQTSMYLCASRTSGEGTQYFGPGTRLTVL.

This clonotype was recorded a few times. V is TRBV20-1 and J is TRBJ2-1, with 9 bases aligning to TRBD2. Germline values: CDR1 DFQATT, CDR2 SNEGSKA (reference sequence). The CDR3 spans 17 residues. Germline trimming cut 3 bases from V and 0 bases from J; bases unmatched to any gene: 9. The CDR3 is CSASAGLAGSSYNEQFF. The DNA of the CDR3 is TGCAGTGCTAGCGCTGGGCTAGCGGGGAGCTCCTACAATGAGCAGTTCTTC.

This clonotype was found many times. The chain recombines TRBV5-8 with TRBJ1-5; D is unresolved. The CDR3 extends over 13 amino acids. CDR1 and CDR2 from the germline V gene are SGHTS and YDEGEE. V was clipped by 1 base and J by 4 bases, with 6 bases between them. Here the CDR3 DNA reads TGTGCCAGCAGCTTGAACTGGAATCAGCCCCAGCATTTT. Protein: CASSLNWNQPQHF.

There are many counts of this clonotype. The CDR3 DNA reads TGTGCCAGCAGCTTGGACAGGGTAACAGATACGCAGTATTTT. Encoded protein: CASSLDRVTDTQYF. V and J are TRBV7-2 and TRBJ2-3; TRBD1 aligns across 8 bases. This CDR3 is built from 14 residues. Germline V gives CDR1 SGHTA, CDR2 FQGNSA. Trimming took 3 bases from V and 3 from J; bases not matched to a gene: 2.

As DNA, the CDR3 is TGTGCCAGCAGTTACACCCCCCCCCACAGGGGGCCCAATTCACCCCTCCACTTT. This encodes CASSYTPPHRGPNSPLHF. This chain connects TRBV6-5 to TRBJ1-6; 9 positions match TRBD1. This CDR3 contains 18 residues. Unmatched junction bases numbered 12, after V lost 2 bases and J lost 7 bases. The germline V gene has CDR1 MNHEY and CDR2 SVGAGI.

This clonotype was seen a few times. CDR3 loop: CASSISGQETQYF. Here the CDR3 DNA reads TGTGCCAGTAGTATAAGCGGCCAAGAGACCCAGTACTTC. The chain uses TRBV19 and TRBJ2-5; possible D gene TRBD2, 5 bases. Deletions cut 2 bases from V and 1 base from J, with 5 bases between. Germline V gene sequence: CDR1 LNHDA, CDR2 SQIVND (reference sequence). The CDR3 consists of 13 residues.

On this clonotype itself: A clone one base away is much larger, so this may be a read error. This sequence joins TRBV7-3 and TRBJ2-1, with 15 bases identical to TRBD2. Losses at the gene ends were 5 bases for V and 7 bases for J; bases not matched to a gene: 6. CDR3 size: 16 residues. The germline CDR1 and CDR2 sequences are SGHTA and FQGTGA. CDR3 DNA sequence: TGTGCCAGCAGCGCATCCGGGACTAGCGGGAGGAATGAGCAGTTCTTC. Translated: CASSASGTSGRNEQFF.

At least ten counts were recorded for this clonotype. This chain joins TRBV30 and TRBJ1-2; D is undetermined. Germline CDR1 GTSNPN, CDR2 SVGIG (reference sequence). V was pared by 1 base and J by 2 bases, with 5 bases between. This CDR3 spans 12 amino acids. DNA of the CDR3: TGTGCCTGGAGTGGCAGGAACTATGGCTACACCTTC. It codes for CAWSGRNYGYTF.

This clonotype has more than one count but fewer than ten. This sequence joins TRBV7-9 and TRBJ2-7; D is possibly TRBD1 (6 bases). Germline values: CDR1 SEHNR, CDR2 FQNEAQ (reference sequence). V was shortened by 4 bases and J by 2 bases, with 12 bases between the two germline ends. CDR3 length equals 14 residues. The CDR3 region has the DNA TGTGCCAGCAGCTCGGACAGAGACACCTACGAGCAGTACTTC. This gives the protein CASSSDRDTYEQYF.

The chain links TRBV7-9 to TRBJ1-3, with D perhaps matching TRBD1 (5 bases). The CDR3 contains 13 residues. Germline CDR1 is SEHNR and CDR2 is FQNEAQ (reference sequence). Trimming pared 11 bases from V and 2 bases from J, leaving 13 bases between. The CDR3 loop reads CAGGQVTGNTIYF. CDR3 in DNA: TGTGCCGGAGGACAAGTCACTGGAAACACCATATATTTT.

The sample holds many counts of this clonotype. The rearrangement uses TRBV12-3 or TRBV12-4 and TRBJ1-2, with a tentative D call TRBD1 (6 bases). CDR3 length: 16 amino acids. V was clipped by 1 base and J by 1 base, with 13 bases between them. CDR3 in amino acids: CASSLGGALSNYGYTF. In DNA, the CDR3 is TGTGCCAGCAGTTTAGGGGGGGCGCTTAGTAACTATGGCTACACCTTC.